These T cell receptor beta chains were read from a single sample in a study of control samples from healthy donors and cancer patients. The assay was immunoSEQ multiplex PCR, and TCRdb's table has in-frame clones only and misses some. Among about 250,000 clones listed, over 70% were seen once. The specimen sequenced was PBMCs. These receptors were obtained from a woman aged 60-70 years with lung cancer. The CDR3 runs from the conserved cysteine through the conserved F or W. D genes are given only for firm matches. Expanded clones get a size class; other rows say once, few or many, or leave the size out.

d_gene	v_gene	j_gene	abundance	CDR3aa	CDR3nt
TRBD1	TRBV18	TRBJ1-2	-	CASSPTGLGTYGYTF	TGTGCCAGCTCACCGACAGGGTTAGGGACCTATGGCTACACCTTC
TRBD2	TRBV2	TRBJ2-5	-	CASREGLPTSQYF	TGTGCCAGCAGGGAGGGACTACCCACTTCCCAGTACTTC
-	TRBV2	TRBJ1-4	-	CASSEEASLGKLFF	TGTGCCAGCAGTGAAGAGGCCTCTTTAGGAAAACTGTTTTTT
-	TRBV10-3	TRBJ1-1	once	CAIRDLLNTEAFF	TGTGCCATCAGGGACCTTTTGAACACTGAAGCTTTCTTT
-	TRBV7-3	TRBJ1-1	-	CASSLNPRPNTEAFF	TGTGCCAGCAGCTTAAATCCCAGGCCGAACACTGAAGCTTTCTTT
TRBD1	TRBV10-2	TRBJ2-7	-	CASRSGGHYEQYF	TGCGCCAGCAGATCAGGGGGCCACTACGAGCAGTACTTC
TRBD2	TRBV3-1/TRBV3-2	TRBJ2-5	-	CASSQGGAGGYETQYF	TGTGCCAGCAGCCAAGGAGGAGCGGGGGGTTACGAGACCCAGTACTTC
-	TRBV5-1	TRBJ2-1	-	CASGPGPTGNNEQFF	TGCGCCAGCGGACCGGGACCGACGGGAAACAATGAGCAGTTCTTC
-	TRBV27	TRBJ2-3	-	CASSLLGGNQKDTQYF	TGTGCCAGCAGTTTATTGGGGGGAAACCAAAAAGATACGCAGTATTTT
-	TRBV4-1	TRBJ2-1	-	CASSQGISGSYNEQFF	TGCGCCAGCAGCCAAGGAATCAGCGGCTCCTACAATGAGCAGTTCTTC
-	TRBV6-5	TRBJ2-7	many	CASSYSRGGSSYEQYF	TGTGCCAGCAGTTACTCGAGGGGGGGGAGCTCCTACGAGCAGTACTTC
-	TRBV6-5	TRBJ1-1	-	CASSLQALNTEAFF	TGTGCCAGCAGTTTACAGGCATTGAACACTGAAGCTTTCTTT
-	TRBV2	TRBJ1-5	-	CASSGAVPNQPQHF	TGTGCCAGCAGTGGGGCAGTTCCCAATCAGCCCCAGCATTTT
-	TRBV11-2	TRBJ2-3	-	CASSLAWGGADTQYF	TGTGCCAGCAGCTTAGCTTGGGGAGGTGCAGATACGCAGTATTTT
TRBD2	TRBV4-1	TRBJ2-1	-	CASSQGPSGGVAYNEQFF	TGCGCCAGCAGCCAAGGGCCCAGCGGGGGGGTTGCTTACAATGAGCAGTTCTTC
-	TRBV19	TRBJ1-5	-	CATARGGVSNQPQHF	TGTGCCACCGCGAGGGGGGGGGTTAGCAATCAGCCCCAGCATTTT
TRBD2	TRBV11-2	TRBJ2-1	few	CASSLALPSGGADEQFF	TGTGCCAGCAGCTTAGCCCTCCCTAGCGGGGGGGCCGATGAGCAGTTCTTC
-	TRBV9	TRBJ1-2	-	CASSPSLGDYYGYTF	TGTGCCAGCAGCCCCTCCCTCGGGGATTATTATGGCTACACCTTC
-	TRBV2	TRBJ1-1	once	CASRSNREPFNEAFF	TGTGCCAGCAGGTCTAACAGGGAACCCTTCAATGAAGCTTTCTTT
-	TRBV7-7	TRBJ1-1	-	CASSSSVYTEAFF	TGTGCTAGCAGCAGTAGTGTATACACTGAAGCTTTCTTT
-	TRBV30	TRBJ2-3	once	CAWSVGRDTQYF	TGTGCCTGGAGTGTAGGTCGGGATACGCAGTATTTT
-	TRBV6-5	TRBJ2-7	-	CASSYSGLEQYF	TGTGCCAGCAGTTACTCGGGGCTCGAGCAGTACTTC
-	TRBV6-6	TRBJ1-1	-	CASSYSMGRQNTEAFF	TGTGCCAGCAGTTACTCGATGGGGCGGCAGAACACTGAAGCTTTCTTT
-	TRBV18	TRBJ2-3	-	CASSPTTGDTQYF	TGTGCCAGCTCCCCAACCACCGGGGATACGCAGTATTTT
-	TRBV9	TRBJ2-1	once	CASSYSLYEQFF	TGTGCCAGCAGCTATTCCTTATATGAGCAGTTCTTC
-	TRBV9	TRBJ2-3	-	CASSVAVGGSDTQYF	TGTGCCAGCAGCGTAGCTGTCGGGGGATCAGATACGCAGTATTTT
TRBD1	TRBV6-5	TRBJ1-3	-	CASSRTGNSGNTIYF	TGTGCCAGCAGTCGGACAGGGAACTCTGGAAACACCATATATTTT
TRBD1	TRBV5-1	TRBJ1-6	-	CASSPDRESPLHF	TGCGCCAGCAGCCCCGACAGGGAATCACCCCTCCACTTT
TRBD1	TRBV11-2	TRBJ1-6	-	CASSLEPGQGTPLHF	TGTGCCAGCAGCTTAGAACCCGGACAGGGAACACCCCTCCACTTT
TRBD1	TRBV5-1	TRBJ1-2	-	CASSPTTGWDGYTF	TGCGCCAGCAGCCCGACGACAGGGTGGGATGGCTACACCTTC
-	TRBV3-1/TRBV3-2	TRBJ2-5	-	CASSQRWGDYQETQYF	TGTGCCAGCAGCCAGAGGTGGGGGGACTACCAAGAGACCCAGTACTTC
TRBD1	TRBV5-1	TRBJ2-3	-	CASSLGGFSGQVTDTQYF	TGCGCCAGCAGCTTGGGGGGGTTTTCGGGACAGGTCACAGATACGCAGTATTTT
-	TRBV29-1	TRBJ1-1	-	CSVEVLDTPRAEAFF	TGCAGCGTTGAAGTTCTTGACACCCCGAGAGCTGAAGCTTTCTTT
TRBD1	TRBV13	TRBJ1-2	-	CASSQGDLTPNYGYTF	TGTGCCAGCAGCCAGGGGGACCTTACACCTAACTATGGCTACACCTTC
-	TRBV29-1	TRBJ2-7	-	CSVEDPDSLSGYEQYF	TGCAGCGTTGAAGATCCGGACAGTCTCTCAGGATACGAGCAGTACTTC
TRBD2	TRBV28	TRBJ2-1	-	CASSRSGSGDNEQFF	TGTGCCAGCAGCCGAAGCGGGAGCGGGGACAATGAGCAGTTCTTC
TRBD1	TRBV19	TRBJ1-5	-	CASSIYSQGAGNQPQHF	TGTGCCAGTAGTATATACTCTCAGGGGGCGGGTAATCAGCCCCAGCATTTT
-	TRBV6-1	TRBJ1-1	-	CASSDQGIYTEAFF	TGTGCCAGCAGTGACCAGGGAATATACACTGAAGCTTTCTTT
-	TRBV20-1	TRBJ2-1	-	CSAYENEQFF	TGCAGTGCTTACGAGAATGAGCAGTTCTTC
TRBD2	TRBV5-1	TRBJ2-7	-	CASSLVSGGPGEQYF	TGCGCCAGCAGCTTGGTATCGGGAGGGCCGGGCGAGCAGTACTTC
-	TRBV5-1	TRBJ2-5	once	CASSLETQYF	TGCGCCAGCAGCTTGGAGACCCAGTACTTC
-	TRBV9	TRBJ1-2	-	CASSVRASPRGYGYTF	TGTGCCAGCAGCGTACGCGCCTCCCCAAGGGGCTATGGCTACACCTTC
-	TRBV7-9	TRBJ1-5	few	CATDSPPYSNQPQHF	TGTGCCACGGACAGTCCCCCATATAGCAATCAGCCCCAGCATTTT
-	TRBV10-1	TRBJ1-1	-	CASSEQLSTEAFF	TGCGCCAGCAGTGAGCAGCTAAGCACTGAAGCTTTCTTT
TRBD1	TRBV7-3	TRBJ1-2	-	CASSSNEGQGYGYTF	TGTGCCAGCAGCTCTAACGAGGGACAGGGGTATGGCTACACCTTC
-	TRBV7-9	TRBJ2-7	-	CASSLEGGRGYEQYF	TGTGCCAGCAGCTTAGAGGGCGGCAGGGGCTACGAGCAGTACTTC
TRBD1	TRBV3-1/TRBV3-2	TRBJ2-5	-	CASSPNTGGMETQYF	TGTGCCAGCAGCCCAAATACAGGGGGCATGGAGACCCAGTACTTC
-	TRBV11-2	TRBJ1-4	-	CASSVIGGPGNRLFF	TGTGCCAGTTCGGTAATCGGGGGCCCGGGTAATAGGCTGTTTTTT
-	TRBV2	TRBJ2-1	-	CASSGPFHNEQFF	TGTGCCAGCAGTGGCCCCTTCCACAATGAGCAGTTCTTC